The 8 T cell receptor beta chains listed next were all sequenced from one sample in a study of shared clonotypes between healthy human individuals. Data came from immunoSEQ multiplex PCR; TCRdb stores just in-frame clones and leaves some out. The sample has 2,500,000 or so clones; more than 85% are singletons. The specimen was naive CD4+ T cells from PBMCs. The subset here: CD45RA+ positively selected. Every receptor here comes from a man aged 18 to 29 in good health. Some clones in this sample may be carry-over from other donors' samples.

The V call is TRBV28, the J call TRBJ2-2; TRBD1 matches 11 bases. Germline V gives CDR1 MDHEN, CDR2 SYDVKM. The CDR3 runs 15 residues. V lost 6 bases and J lost 9; bases outside the gene matches: 9. CDR3 loop: CASSLWTGGGRELFF. For the CDR3, the DNA is TGTGCCAGCAGCCTATGGACAGGGGGCGGGAGGGAGCTGTTTTTT.

The rearrangement joins TRBV7-9 to TRBJ1-6, with a tentative D call TRBD1 (6 bases). The V end lost 5 bases, the J end lost 7 bases, and 15 bases lay between the germline ends. The CDR3 runs 15 residues. Germline loops: CDR1 SEHNR, CDR2 FQNEAQ (reference sequence). This chain's CDR3 is CASSKGGLDNSPLHF. The CDR3 bases are TGTGCCAGCAGCAAAGGGGGTTTAGACAATTCACCCCTCCACTTT.

V usage is TRBV7-9 and J usage is TRBJ1-4, with D unclear. V lost 4 bases and J lost 4, with 19 bases in between. The CDR3 is made up of 17 amino acids. Germline CDR1 and CDR2: SEHNR and FQNEAQ (reference sequence). CDR3: CASSSAPADEHNEKLFF. The CDR3 bases are TGTGCCAGCAGCTCCGCCCCGGCAGACGAGCATAATGAAAAACTGTTTTTT.

The rearrangement links TRBV7-3 to TRBJ2-5; D unresolved. The V end was cut by 4 bases, the J end by 0 bases, with 9 bases between. The germline CDR1 and CDR2 sequences are SGHTA and FQGTGA. CDR3 length: 14 amino acids. In DNA form, the CDR3 reads TGTGCCAGCAGCTCCGGACGGGACCAAGAGACCCAGTACTTC. Its translation: CASSSGRDQETQYF. The entire variable domain, with the rest obtained from reference TRBV7-3 and TRBJ2-5, is as follows: GAGVSQTPSNKVTEKGKYVELRCDPISGHTALYWYRQSLGQGPEFLIYFQGTGAADDSGLPNDRFFAVRPEGSVSTLKIQRTERGDSAVYLCASSSGRDQETQYFGPGTRLLVL.

The V gene is TRBV10-1, the J gene TRBJ1-2; no clear D gene. This CDR3 region has 10 residues. Germline assignment: CDR1 WNHNN and CDR2 SYGVQD (reference sequence). The CDR3 bases are TGCGACGACTTTAACTATGGCTACACCTTC. It encodes CDDFNYGYTF.

In this sample, this clone turned up once. Different DNA sequences within this sample yield the same CDR3. The V and J genes are TRBV18 and TRBJ2-1; 8 positions match TRBD2. This CDR3 comprises 15 residues. Germline V gene sequence: CDR1 KGHSH, CDR2 LQKENI. V gave up 3 bases and J gave up 1 base; unmatched junction bases: 2. The CDR3 sequence: CASSPVAGSYNEQFF. The CDR3 DNA follows: TGTGCCAGCTCACCGGTAGCGGGATCCTACAATGAGCAGTTCTTC.

Notes on this clone: The sample has other DNA sequences that encode this CDR3 too. The gene calls are TRBV27 and TRBJ2-3; D gene ambiguous. V lost 3 bases and J 4 bases, leaving 8 bases between the germline ends. The CDR3 loop spans 13 amino acids. Germline CDR1 is MNHEY and CDR2 is SMNVEV (reference sequence). CDR3 nucleotides: TGTGCCAGCAGTTTTCGCGGATCAGATACGCAGTATTTT. Amino acids: CASSFRGSDTQYF.

The chain links TRBV10-3 to TRBJ1-1, with D possibly matching TRBD1 (5 bases). Germline V gene data show CDR1 as ENHRY and CDR2 as SYGVKD. There are 14 residues in the CDR3. V gave up 6 bases and J gave up 0 bases, with 11 bases separating them. The CDR3 region has the DNA TGTGCCATCAGGACAGCGACTATGAACACTGAAGCTTTCTTT. Translated: CAIRTATMNTEAFF.